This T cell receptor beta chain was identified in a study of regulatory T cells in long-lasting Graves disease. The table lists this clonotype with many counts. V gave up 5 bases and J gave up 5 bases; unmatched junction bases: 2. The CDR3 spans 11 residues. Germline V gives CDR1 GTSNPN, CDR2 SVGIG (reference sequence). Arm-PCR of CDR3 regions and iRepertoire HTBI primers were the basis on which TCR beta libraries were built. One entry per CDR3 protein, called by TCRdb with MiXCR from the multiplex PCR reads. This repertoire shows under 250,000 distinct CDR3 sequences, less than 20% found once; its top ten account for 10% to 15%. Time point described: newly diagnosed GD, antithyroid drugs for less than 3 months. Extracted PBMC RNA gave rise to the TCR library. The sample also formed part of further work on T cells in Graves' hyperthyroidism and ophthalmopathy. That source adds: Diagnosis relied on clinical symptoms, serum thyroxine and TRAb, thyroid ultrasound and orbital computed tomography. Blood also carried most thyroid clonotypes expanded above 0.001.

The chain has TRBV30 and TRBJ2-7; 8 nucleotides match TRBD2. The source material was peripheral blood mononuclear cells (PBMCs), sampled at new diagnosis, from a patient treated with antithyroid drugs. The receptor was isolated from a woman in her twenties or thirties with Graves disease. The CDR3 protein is CAWGGGHEQYF. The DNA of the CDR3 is TGTGCCTGGGGCGGGGGGCACGAGCAGTACTTC.